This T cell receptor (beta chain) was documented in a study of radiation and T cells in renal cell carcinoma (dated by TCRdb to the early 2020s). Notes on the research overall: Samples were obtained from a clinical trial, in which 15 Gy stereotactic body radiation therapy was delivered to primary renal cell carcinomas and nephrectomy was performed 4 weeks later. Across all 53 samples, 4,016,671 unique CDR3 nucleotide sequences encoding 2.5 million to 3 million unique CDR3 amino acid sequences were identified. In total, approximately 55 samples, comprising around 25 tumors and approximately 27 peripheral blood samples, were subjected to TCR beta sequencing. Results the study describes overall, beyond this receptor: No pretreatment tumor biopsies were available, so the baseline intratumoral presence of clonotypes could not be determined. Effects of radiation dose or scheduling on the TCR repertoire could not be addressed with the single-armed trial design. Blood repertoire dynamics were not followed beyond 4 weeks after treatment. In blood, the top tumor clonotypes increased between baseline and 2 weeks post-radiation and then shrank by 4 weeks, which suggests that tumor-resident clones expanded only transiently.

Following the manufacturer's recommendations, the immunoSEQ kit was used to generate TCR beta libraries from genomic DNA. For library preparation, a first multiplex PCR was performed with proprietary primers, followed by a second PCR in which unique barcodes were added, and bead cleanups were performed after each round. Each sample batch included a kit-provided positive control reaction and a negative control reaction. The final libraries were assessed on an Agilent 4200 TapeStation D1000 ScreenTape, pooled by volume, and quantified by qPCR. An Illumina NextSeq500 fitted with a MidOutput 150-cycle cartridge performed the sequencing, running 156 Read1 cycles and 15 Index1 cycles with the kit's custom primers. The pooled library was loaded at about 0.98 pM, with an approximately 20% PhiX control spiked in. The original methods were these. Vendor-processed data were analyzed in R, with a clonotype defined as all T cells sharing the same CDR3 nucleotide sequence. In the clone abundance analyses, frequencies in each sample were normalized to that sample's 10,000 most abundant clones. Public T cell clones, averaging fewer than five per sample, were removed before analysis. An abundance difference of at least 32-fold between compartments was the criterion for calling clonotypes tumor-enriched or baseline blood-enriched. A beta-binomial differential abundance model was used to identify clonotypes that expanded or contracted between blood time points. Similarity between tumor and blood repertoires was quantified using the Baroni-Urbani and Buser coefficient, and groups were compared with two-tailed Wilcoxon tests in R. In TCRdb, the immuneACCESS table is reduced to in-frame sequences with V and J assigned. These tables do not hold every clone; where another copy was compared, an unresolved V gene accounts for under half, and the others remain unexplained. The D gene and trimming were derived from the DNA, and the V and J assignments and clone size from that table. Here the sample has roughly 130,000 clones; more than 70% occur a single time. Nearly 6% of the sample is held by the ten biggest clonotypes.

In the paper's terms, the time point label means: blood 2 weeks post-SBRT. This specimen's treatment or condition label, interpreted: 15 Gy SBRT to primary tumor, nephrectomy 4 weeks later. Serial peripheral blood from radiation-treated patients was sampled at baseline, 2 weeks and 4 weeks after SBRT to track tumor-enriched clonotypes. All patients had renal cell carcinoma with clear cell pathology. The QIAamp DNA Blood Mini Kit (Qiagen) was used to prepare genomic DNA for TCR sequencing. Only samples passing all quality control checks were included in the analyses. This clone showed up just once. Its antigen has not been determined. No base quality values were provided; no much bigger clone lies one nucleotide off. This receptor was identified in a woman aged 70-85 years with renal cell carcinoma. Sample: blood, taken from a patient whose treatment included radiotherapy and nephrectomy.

In nucleotides, the sequence is TGTGCCAGCGGGCAGCTCAACACTGAAGCTTTCTTT. It translates to CASGQLNTEAFF. The sequence links TRBV6-5 to TRBJ1-1; no D gene is confidently identified. Between the V and J ends, shortened by 8 bases and 2 bases respectively, the junction contains 9 bases. CDR1 is given as MNHEY and CDR2 as SVGAGI, both from the germline V gene. Inclusive of the bounding cysteine and phenylalanine, the CDR3 is 12 residues long. The kept DNA is CDR3 alone, 36 bases in frame from the first base.